These 8 T cell receptor beta chains originate from one sample sequenced in a study of T cell repertoires in aging, cancer and after chemotherapy. Peripheral blood genomic DNA, not sorted cells or RNA, was the template. TRB rearrangements spanning V, D and J were amplified using mixed TRB-A/B primers. TCRdb ran MiXCR on the multiplex PCR reads and lists one entry per CDR3 protein. The sample lists about 1,300 distinct CDR3 sequences; about three fifths were seen once. The specimen was blood. The receptors stem from a human donor with a blood cancer.

The chain links TRBV6-5 to TRBJ2-1; 8 bases agree with TRBD1. The trim removed 6 bases at V and 2 bases at J, leaving 6 bases unmatched. The CDR3 contains 15 residues. The germline gives CDR1 MNHEY, CDR2 SVGAGI. The CDR3 loop reads CASRPPGQAYNEQFF. The CDR3, as DNA: TGTGCCAGCAGGCCCCCGGGACAGGCCTACAATGAGCAGTTCTTC.

This clonotype was seen more than once but under ten times. The chain joins TRBV29-1 to TRBJ2-3, with TRBD2 matching over 12 bases. The germline V gene has CDR1 SQVTM and CDR2 ANQGSEA. V lost 4 bases, J lost 3 bases, and 2 bases stayed unmatched. This CDR3 region has 14 residues. The CDR3 sequence: CSVALAGGTDTQYF. The CDR3 nucleotides read TGCAGCGTTGCTCTAGCGGGGGGGACAGATACGCAGTATTTT.

This rearrangement joins TRBV6-5 to TRBJ2-3; 14 bases align to TRBD2. CDR3 length equals 16 residues. V shed 5 bases, J shed 4 bases, and the junction held 5 bases outside the gene matches. The germline V gene has CDR1 MNHEY and CDR2 SVGAGI. In DNA form, the CDR3 reads TGTGCCAGCAGTGCCGGGACTAGCGGGAGCCCAGATACGCAGTATTTT. Residues: CASSAGTSGSPDTQYF.

The chain employs TRBV12-3 or TRBV12-4 and TRBJ1-1, with D possibly being TRBD1 (6 bases). V lost 6 bases and J 2 bases, leaving 19 bases between the germline ends. The CDR3 consists of 16 residues. CDR3 region: CASSQTWTAVNTEAFF. The CDR3 DNA follows: TGTGCCAGCAGCCAAACTTGGACAGCAGTCAACACTGAAGCTTTCTTT.

This chain connects TRBV27 to TRBJ1-2, with 9 bases lining up with TRBD1. The CDR3 totals 15 residues. V lost 5 bases, J lost 2 bases, and 6 bases stayed unmatched. Germline lookup yields CDR1 MNHEY and CDR2 SMNVEV (reference sequence). This CDR3 reads CASSRNGQGNYGYTF. The CDR3 DNA is TGTGCCAGCAGTCGAAACGGACAGGGGAACTATGGCTACACCTTC.

The genes are TRBV20-1 and TRBJ1-2; perhaps TRBD1 as D (6 bases). The CDR3 runs 12 residues. Trimming left V 6 bases short and J 6 bases short, with 14 bases between. Per germline, CDR1 DFQATT and CDR2 SNEGSKA (reference sequence). CDR3 nucleotide sequence: TGCAGTGCCGTACAGGGTTTGGATGGCTACACCTTC. Protein product: CSAVQGLDGYTF.

Written as DNA, the CDR3 is TGTGCCAGCAGCTTAGACTGGAAGGGCTACAATGAGCAGTTCTTC. This codes for CASSLDWKGYNEQFF. V is TRBV11-1 and J is TRBJ2-1, with D hard to call. This CDR3 has 15 amino acids. Trimming pared 1 base from V and 3 bases from J, leaving 10 bases between. CDR1 and CDR2 from the germline V gene are SGHAT and FQDESV (reference sequence).

This chain joins TRBV6-5 and TRBJ2-5; D is perhaps TRBD1 (6 bases). There are 13 residues in the CDR3. Germline CDR1 is MNHEY and CDR2 is SVGAGI. V dropped 2 bases and J dropped 5 bases, with 9 bases sitting between them. Here the CDR3 DNA reads TGTGCCAGCAGTTACGTCAGGGGTGAGACCCAGTACTTC. Its translation is CASSYVRGETQYF.